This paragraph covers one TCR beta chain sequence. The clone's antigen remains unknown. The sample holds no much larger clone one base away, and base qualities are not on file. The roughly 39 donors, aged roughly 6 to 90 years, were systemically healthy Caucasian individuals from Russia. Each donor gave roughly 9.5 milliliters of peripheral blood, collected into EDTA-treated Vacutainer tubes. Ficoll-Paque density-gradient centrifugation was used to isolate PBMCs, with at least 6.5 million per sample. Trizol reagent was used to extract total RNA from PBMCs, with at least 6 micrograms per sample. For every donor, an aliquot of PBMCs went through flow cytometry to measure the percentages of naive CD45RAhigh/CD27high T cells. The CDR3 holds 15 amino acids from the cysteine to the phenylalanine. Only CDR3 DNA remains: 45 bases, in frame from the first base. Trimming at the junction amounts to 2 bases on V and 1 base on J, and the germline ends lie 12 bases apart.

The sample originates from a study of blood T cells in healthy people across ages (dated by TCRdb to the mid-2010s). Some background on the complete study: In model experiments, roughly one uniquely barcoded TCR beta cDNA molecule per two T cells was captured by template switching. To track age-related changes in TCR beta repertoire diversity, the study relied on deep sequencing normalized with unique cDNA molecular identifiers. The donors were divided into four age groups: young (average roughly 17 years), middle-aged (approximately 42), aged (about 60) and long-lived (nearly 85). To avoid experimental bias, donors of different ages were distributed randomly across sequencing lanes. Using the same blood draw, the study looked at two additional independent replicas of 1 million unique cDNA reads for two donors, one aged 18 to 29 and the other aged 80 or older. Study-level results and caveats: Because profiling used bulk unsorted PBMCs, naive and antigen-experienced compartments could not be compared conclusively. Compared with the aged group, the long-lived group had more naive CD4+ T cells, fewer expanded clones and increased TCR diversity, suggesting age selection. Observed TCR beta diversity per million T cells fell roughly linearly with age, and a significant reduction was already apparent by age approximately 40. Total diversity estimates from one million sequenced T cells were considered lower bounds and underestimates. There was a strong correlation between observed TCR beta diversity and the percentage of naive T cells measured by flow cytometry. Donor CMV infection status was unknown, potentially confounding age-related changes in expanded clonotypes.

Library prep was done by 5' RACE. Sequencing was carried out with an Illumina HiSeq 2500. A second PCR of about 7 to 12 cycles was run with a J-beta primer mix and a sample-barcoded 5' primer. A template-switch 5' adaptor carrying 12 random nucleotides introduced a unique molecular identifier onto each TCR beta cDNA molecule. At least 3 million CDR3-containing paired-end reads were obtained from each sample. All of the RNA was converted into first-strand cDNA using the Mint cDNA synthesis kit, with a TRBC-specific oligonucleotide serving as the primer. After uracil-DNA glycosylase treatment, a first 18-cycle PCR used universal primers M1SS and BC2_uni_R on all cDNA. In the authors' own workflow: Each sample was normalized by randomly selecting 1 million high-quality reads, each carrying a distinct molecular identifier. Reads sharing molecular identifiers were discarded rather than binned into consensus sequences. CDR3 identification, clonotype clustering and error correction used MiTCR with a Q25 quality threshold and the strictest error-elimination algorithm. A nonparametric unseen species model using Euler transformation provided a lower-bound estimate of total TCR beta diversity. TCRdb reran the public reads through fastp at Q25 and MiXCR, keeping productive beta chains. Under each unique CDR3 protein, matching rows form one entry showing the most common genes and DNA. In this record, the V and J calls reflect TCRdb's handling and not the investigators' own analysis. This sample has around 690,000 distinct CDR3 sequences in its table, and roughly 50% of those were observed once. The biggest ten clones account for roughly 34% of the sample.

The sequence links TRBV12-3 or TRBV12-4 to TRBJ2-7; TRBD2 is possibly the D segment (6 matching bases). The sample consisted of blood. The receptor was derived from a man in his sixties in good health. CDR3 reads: CASSLRGEESYEQYF. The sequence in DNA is TGTGCCAGCAGTTTACGCGGGGAGGAATCCTACGAGCAGTACTTC.